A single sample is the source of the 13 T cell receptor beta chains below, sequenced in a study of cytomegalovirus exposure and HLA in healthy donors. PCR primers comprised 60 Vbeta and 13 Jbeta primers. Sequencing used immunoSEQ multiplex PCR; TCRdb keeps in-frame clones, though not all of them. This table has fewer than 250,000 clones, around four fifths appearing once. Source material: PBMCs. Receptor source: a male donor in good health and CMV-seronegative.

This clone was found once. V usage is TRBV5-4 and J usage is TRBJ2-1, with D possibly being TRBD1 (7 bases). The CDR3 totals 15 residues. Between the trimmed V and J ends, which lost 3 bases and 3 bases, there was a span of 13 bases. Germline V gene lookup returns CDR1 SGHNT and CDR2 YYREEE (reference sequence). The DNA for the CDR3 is TGTGCCAGCAGCTGGGGGGACAGCGACTACAATGAGCAGTTCTTC. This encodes CASSWGDSDYNEQFF.

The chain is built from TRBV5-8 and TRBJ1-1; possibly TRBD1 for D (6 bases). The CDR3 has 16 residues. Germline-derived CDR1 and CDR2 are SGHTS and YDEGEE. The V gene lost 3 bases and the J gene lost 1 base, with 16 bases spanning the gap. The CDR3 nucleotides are TGTGCCAGCAGCTCCACTCCGGGACATTGGAACACTGAAGCTTTCTTT. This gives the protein CASSSTPGHWNTEAFF.

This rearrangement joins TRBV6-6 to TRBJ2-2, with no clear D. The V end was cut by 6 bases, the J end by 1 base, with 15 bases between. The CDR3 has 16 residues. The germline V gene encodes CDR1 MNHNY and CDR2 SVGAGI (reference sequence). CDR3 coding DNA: TGTGCCAGCAGGCCCCCAGTGGCTCAGAACACCGGGGAGCTGTTTTTT. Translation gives CASRPPVAQNTGELFF.

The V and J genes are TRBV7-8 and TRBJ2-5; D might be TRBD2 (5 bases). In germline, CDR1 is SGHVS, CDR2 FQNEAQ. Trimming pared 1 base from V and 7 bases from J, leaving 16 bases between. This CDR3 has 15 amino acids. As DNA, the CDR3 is TGTGCCAGCAGCTTAGGTGGTGGCGGGTCCGGGACCCAGTACTTC. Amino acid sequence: CASSLGGGGSGTQYF.

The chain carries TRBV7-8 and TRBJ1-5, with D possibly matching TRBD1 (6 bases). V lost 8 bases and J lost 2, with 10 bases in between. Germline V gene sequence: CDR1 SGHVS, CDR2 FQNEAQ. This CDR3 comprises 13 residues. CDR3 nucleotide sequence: TGTGCCAGCTCGACAGGAGGCAATCAGCCCCAGCATTTT. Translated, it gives CASSTGGNQPQHF.

The CDR3 reads CASSNRDREAPVDEQFF. The CDR3, as DNA: TGTGCCAGCAGCAACCGGGACAGGGAAGCCCCAGTAGATGAGCAGTTCTTC. V is TRBV21-1 and J is TRBJ2-1; the table's D gene call, TRBD1, was not cross checked with the DNA. TRBV21-1 is listed as a pseudogene. The CDR3 runs to 17 residues.

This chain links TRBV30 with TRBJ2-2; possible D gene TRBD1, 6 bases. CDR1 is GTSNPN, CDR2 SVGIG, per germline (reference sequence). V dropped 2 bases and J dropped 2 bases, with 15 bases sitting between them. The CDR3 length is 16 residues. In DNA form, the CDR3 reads TGTGCCTGGAGTACTCTAGGGACACTAAACACCGGGGAGCTGTTTTTT. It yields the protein CAWSTLGTLNTGELFF.

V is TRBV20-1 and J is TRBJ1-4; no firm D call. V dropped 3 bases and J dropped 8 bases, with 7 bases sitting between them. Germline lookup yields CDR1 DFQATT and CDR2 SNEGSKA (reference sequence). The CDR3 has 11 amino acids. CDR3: CSASIREKLFF. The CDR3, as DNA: TGCAGTGCTAGTATCAGGGAAAAACTGTTTTTT.

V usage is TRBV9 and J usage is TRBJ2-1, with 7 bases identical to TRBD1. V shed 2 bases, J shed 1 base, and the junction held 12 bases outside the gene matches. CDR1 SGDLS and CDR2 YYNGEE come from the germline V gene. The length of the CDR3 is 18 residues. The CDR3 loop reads CASSVGTGVERSYNEQFF. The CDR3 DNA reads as TGTGCCAGCAGCGTGGGTACAGGGGTGGAAAGGTCCTACAATGAGCAGTTCTTC.

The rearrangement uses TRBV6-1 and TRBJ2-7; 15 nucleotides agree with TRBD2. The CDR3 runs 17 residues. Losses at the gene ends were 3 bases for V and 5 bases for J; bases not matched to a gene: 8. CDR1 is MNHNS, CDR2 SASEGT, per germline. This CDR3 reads CASSEEGLAGGQDEQYF. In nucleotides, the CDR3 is TGTGCCAGCAGTGAGGAAGGACTAGCGGGAGGGCAAGACGAGCAGTACTTC.

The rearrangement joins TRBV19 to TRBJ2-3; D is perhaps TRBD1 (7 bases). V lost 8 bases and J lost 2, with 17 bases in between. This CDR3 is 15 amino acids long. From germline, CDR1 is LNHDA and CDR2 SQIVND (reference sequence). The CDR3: CASLGGGGLTDTQYF. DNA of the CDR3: TGTGCCAGTCTCGGAGGAGGGGGCCTCACAGATACGCAGTATTTT.

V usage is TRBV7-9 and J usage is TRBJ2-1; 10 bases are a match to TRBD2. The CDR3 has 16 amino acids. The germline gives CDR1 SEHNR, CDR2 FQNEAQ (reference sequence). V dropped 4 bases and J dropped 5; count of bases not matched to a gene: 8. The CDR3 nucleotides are TGTGCCAGCAGCTCGTCAGCGGGAGGGCCCGACAATGAGCAGTTCTTC. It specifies CASSSSAGGPDNEQFF. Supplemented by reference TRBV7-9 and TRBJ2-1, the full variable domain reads DTGVSQNPRHKITKRGQNVTFRCDPISEHNRLYWYRQTLGQGPEFLTYFQNEAQLEKSRLLSDRFSAERPKGSFSTLEIQRTEQGDSAMYLCASSSSAGGPDNEQFFGPGTRLTVL.

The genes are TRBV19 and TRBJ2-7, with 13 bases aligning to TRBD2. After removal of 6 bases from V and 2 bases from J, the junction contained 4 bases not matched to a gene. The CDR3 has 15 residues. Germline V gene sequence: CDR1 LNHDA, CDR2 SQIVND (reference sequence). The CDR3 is CASSGTSGVPYEQYF. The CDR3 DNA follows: TGTGCCAGTAGCGGGACTAGCGGGGTACCCTACGAGCAGTACTTC.